This T cell receptor beta chain comes out of a study of Tregs in tolerant kidney transplant recipients (dated by TCRdb to about 2019). In terms of the full investigation: Related donors were used in the transplants with nonmyeloablative bone marrow transplantation, and mixed chimerism was transient in the human trials. The study used TCRbeta sequencing to identify donor-specific regulatory T cells before combined kidney and bone marrow transplantation, then tracked those cells after transplant. General findings and caveats noted by the study authors: For some patients, the PCR primers changed as time went on, which meant samples from those patients could not be compared with one another at the nucleotide level. Because only a small number of patients were included, the study had limitations, and the results will need to be validated in larger populations as well as under other immunosuppression protocols. Biological reproducibility was not directly assessed, although technical replication error appeared to be minimal. Expanding Tregs with activated donor B cells appeared to identify the most biologically relevant and donor-specific TCRbeta repertoire. Donor-specific Treg expansion exceeded global Treg expansion in tolerant patients, suggesting antigen-driven rather than nonspecific expansion.

Worth noting for this clone: The antigen this receptor binds is unknown. No base quality values were provided; no much bigger clone lies one nucleotide off.

The sample's time point label, decoded: blood sample drawn before combined kidney and bone marrow transplant. Thawed PBMCs were FACS-sorted into unstimulated Tregs (CD4+CD25+CD127-), CD4+ non-Tregs (CD4+CD25-), CD4 cells and CD8 cells. 4 combined kidney and bone marrow transplant recipients from the ITN036ST trial were included as patients, and samples were available only from these trial subjects. Healthy control blood was processed to PBMCs by Ficoll density gradient and cryopreserved, and patient PBMCs were collected before and after transplant. Taken from cysteine to phenylalanine, the CDR3 has 15 residues. Only the CDR3 DNA stays, 45 bases, in frame from base 1. Looking up the germline V gene (reference sequence) yields CDR1 SGHNT and CDR2 YYREEE. The V end gives up 4 bases and the J end 2 bases, leaving 4 bases in the junction not matched to a gene. For TCRbeta CDR3 sequencing, genomic DNA from the sorted cells was extracted using the QIAGEN DNeasy Blood and Tissue Kit. Through immunoSEQ, high-throughput TCRbeta CDR3 sequencing was done commercially, including PCR amplification with internal controls and bias correction. As for the original processing: A unique productive TCRbeta sequence was defined by the CDR3 nucleotide sequence when primers matched, and otherwise by the CDR3 amino acid sequence together with the Vbeta and Jbeta genes. To correct sorting error, sequences shared between sorted populations at a frequency ratio of 2:1 or less were removed; the rest were assigned to the higher population. Donor-reactive sequences were defined as at least 5-fold expanded in CFSE-low cells versus unstimulated cells, with frequency of at least 0.01% in CFSE-low cells. Jensen-Shannon divergence, calculated on the top 100 TCRbeta sequences ranked by frequency, was used to quantify repertoire divergence. For samples with multiple sequencing runs, sorting error was corrected separately for each run before the runs were pooled. This immuneACCESS table, as held by TCRdb, lists in-frame sequences with V and J called but not all clones. Of the missing ones, under half trace to an unresolved V gene in checked studies; the others have no known cause. V, J and clone size reflect that table, while D and trimming were determined from the DNA. This sample has roughly 99,000 clones in its table, and approximately 93% of those were observed once. 0.46% of the sample is taken by the ten largest.

The source material was CD4+ T cells from blood, sampled before the transplant. The source of this sequence is a human donor who received a combined kidney and bone marrow transplant. This receptor chain uses TRBV5-4 and TRBJ2-1, and 9 junction bases match TRBD1. The CDR3 region reads CASSARQGAYNEQFF. The bases read TGTGCCAGCAGCGCGCGACAGGGGGCCTACAATGAGCAGTTCTTC.